Listed below are T cell receptor beta chains from one sample, sequenced in a study of shared clonotypes between healthy human individuals. Method: immunoSEQ multiplex PCR; TCRdb's copy keeps in-frame clones and lacks some. There are some 490,000 clones in the sample; more than 65% occur only once, and roughly 12% lies in the top ten. The sequenced sample consisted of PBMCs. The receptors were gathered from a woman between 35 and 50 years old in good health. Some clones in this sample may be carry-over from other donors' samples. Both conserved end residues are part of each CDR3. The D gene is left open where the match is weak. Only some rows state a clone size, as once, few, many or a class for expanded clones.

j_call clone_size d_call v_call cdr3_nt cdr3_aa
TRBJ2-7 NA NA TRBV18 TGTGCCAGCTCACCAGCCAGCGGCTCCTACGAGCAGTACTTC CASSPASGSYEQYF
TRBJ2-2 NA NA TRBV5-1 TGCGCCAGCAGCTTTGTTGAGGGCACCGGGGAGCTGTTTTTT CASSFVEGTGELFF
TRBJ1-5 few NA TRBV30 TGTGCCTGGAGTGTGGGGGCTGGACAGCCCCAGCATTTT CAWSVGAGQPQHF
TRBJ2-3 NA NA TRBV18 TGTGCCAGCCGTGATGCCCAGGTCCTCACAGATACGCAGTATTTT CASRDAQVLTDTQYF
TRBJ2-7 NA TRBD1 TRBV7-9 TGTGCCAGCAGCCCGGGACAGGGGTCCCCCTACGTGCAGTACTTC CASSPGQGSPYVQYF
TRBJ2-3 NA TRBD2 TRBV7-2 TGTGCCAGTCAGCGGGACGGGGTAGATACGCAGTATTTT CASQRDGVDTQYF
TRBJ1-1 NA NA TRBV9 TGTGCCAGCAGCGTAGGTGGCGCCTTGAACGCTGAAGCTTTCTTT CASSVGGALNAEAFF
TRBJ2-7 few NA TRBV5-4 TGTGCCAGCAGCTTGGGGAGGAACGAGCAGTACTTC CASSLGRNEQYF
TRBJ2-7 NA NA TRBV11-2 TGTGCCAGCAGCTTAGTATTCCCCGCCGGCTACGAGCAGTACTTC CASSLVFPAGYEQYF
TRBJ2-2 few NA TRBV11-2 TGTGCCAGCAGCTTGGACATAGCGGCTACCGGGGAGCTGTTTTTT CASSLDIAATGELFF
TRBJ1-6 few NA TRBV27 TGTGCCAGCAGTTTATGGGGAGGGGCGGATTCACCCCTCCACTTT CASSLWGGADSPLHF
TRBJ1-4 NA NA TRBV5-1 TGCGCCAGCAGCTTGGGGACAGTAGGAGAAAAACTGTTTTTT CASSLGTVGEKLFF
TRBJ1-2 NA NA TRBV5-1 TGTGCCAGCAGCTTGGGTGGCAGGGGCTATGGCTACACCTTC CASSLGGRGYGYTF
TRBJ2-1 NA TRBD2 TRBV11-1 TGTGCCAGCAGCTTTCGACTAGCGGACTACAATGAGCAGTTCTTC CASSFRLADYNEQFF
TRBJ2-7 NA NA TRBV6-5 TGTGCCAGTACGAAGCCGGGAAATGACGAGCAGTACTTC CASTKPGNDEQYF
TRBJ2-1 once TRBD1 TRBV30 TGTGCCCAAAGGGGTCCAGGGGGTAGCAATGAGCAGTTCTTC CAQRGPGGSNEQFF
TRBJ2-2 NA TRBD2 TRBV15 TGTGCCACCAGCAGAGGGACTAGCGGGACTCTCACCGGGGAGCTGTTTTTT CATSRGTSGTLTGELFF
TRBJ2-3 few TRBD2 TRBV5-1 TGCGCCAGCAGCTTGTTACTAGCGGGGGGCACAGATACGCAGTATTTT CASSLLLAGGTDTQYF
TRBJ1-2 NA NA TRBV11-2 TGTGCCAGCAGCTCCTGGCACTATGGCTACACCTTC CASSSWHYGYTF
TRBJ1-2 NA NA TRBV27 TGTGCCAGCACCCAATCTGGGGGGCAGAATGGCTACACCTTC CASTQSGGQNGYTF
TRBJ1-4 NA NA TRBV7-9 TGTGCCAGCAGCCCGCAGAGGGGTGGTGAAAAACTGTTTTTT CASSPQRGGEKLFF
TRBJ2-7 many TRBD2 TRBV7-7 TGTGCCAGCAGCTTATCCAGCGGGGACGAGCAGTACTTC CASSLSSGDEQYF
TRBJ2-5 NA NA TRBV5-1 TGCGCCAGCAGCTACAGTACGCTGGGGGAGACCCAGTACTTC CASSYSTLGETQYF
TRBJ2-7 NA TRBD1 TRBV5-6 TGTGCCAGCAGCGCCCTCGGGACAGAGAATGAGCAGTACTTC CASSALGTENEQYF
TRBJ2-1 few NA TRBV29-1 TGCAGCGTTGAGGTTCGCAATGAGCAGTTCTTC CSVEVRNEQFF
TRBJ2-7 NA TRBD2 TRBV9 TGTGCCAGCAGCGTAGGGTTAGCGGGAGTGCGGGAGCAGTACTTC CASSVGLAGVREQYF
TRBJ1-2 NA TRBD1 TRBV28 TGTGCCAGCCTTAAGACAGGGACTAACTATGGCTACACCTTC CASLKTGTNYGYTF
TRBJ1-2 few NA TRBV19 TGTGCCAGTAGCCAGACCGCGGGCCTCGGGGCTGGCTACACCTTC CASSQTAGLGAGYTF
TRBJ2-7 NA NA TRBV4-2 TGTGCCAGCAGCCAGAGAGAGGGGGACGAGCAGTACTTC CASSQREGDEQYF
TRBJ2-1 NA TRBD2 TRBV14 TGTGCCAGCAGCCCCCGGACTAGCGGGAGTGAGCAGTTCTTC CASSPRTSGSEQFF
TRBJ2-1 once NA TRBV9 TGTGCCAGCAGCGTAGTAGGGGTGGCCTCCTACAATGAGCAGTTCTTC CASSVVGVASYNEQFF
TRBJ2-3 few NA TRBV6-6 TGTGCCAGCATGCCCCTCCGCACAGATACGCAGTATTTT CASMPLRTDTQYF
TRBJ1-1 NA TRBD1 TRBV28 TGTGCCAGCAGGACAGGGGAAGGTTTCGCTGAAGCTTTCTTT CASRTGEGFAEAFF
TRBJ2-7 NA NA TRBV13 TGTGCCAGCAGCCCGTACCAGGGGTATACCTACGAGCAGTACTTC CASSPYQGYTYEQYF
TRBJ2-3 NA NA TRBV5-1 TGCGCCAGCACCAAAAGACAGGGACTGGGTACAGATACGCAGTATTTT CASTKRQGLGTDTQYF
TRBJ1-4 NA NA TRBV2 TGTGCCAGCAGACCACCGGGGGGGGACTCTAATGAAAAACTGTTTTTT CASRPPGGDSNEKLFF
TRBJ2-3 NA TRBD2 TRBV2 TGTGCCAGCAGTGATCGGCTAGCGGGCACAGATACGCAGTATTTT CASSDRLAGTDTQYF
TRBJ1-2 NA NA TRBV4-2 TGTGCCAGCAGACCAGACACCAACTATGGCTACACCTTC CASRPDTNYGYTF
TRBJ2-1 NA NA TRBV6-1 TGTGCCAGCAGGACAGGTTTGGTAAGGTCAGATGAGCAGTTCTTC CASRTGLVRSDEQFF
TRBJ2-1 NA NA TRBV6-5 TGTGCCAGCAGTTCCCCCGGGACCCCATACAATGAGCAGTTCTTC CASSSPGTPYNEQFF
TRBJ2-7 NA TRBD2 TRBV6-1 TGTGCCAGCAGTGAGGGGACTAGCGGGAGCTACGAGCAGTACTTC CASSEGTSGSYEQYF
TRBJ1-4 NA NA TRBV4-1 TGCGCCAGCAGCCTCTCTCACGGGAGTAGTGAAAAACTGTTTTTT CASSLSHGSSEKLFF
TRBJ2-1 NA TRBD2 TRBV6-5 TGTGCCAGCAGTTTTTCGGGGCGGGAGGTCAATGAGCAGTTCTTC CASSFSGREVNEQFF
TRBJ2-2 once TRBD2 TRBV4-2 TGTGCCAGCAGCCCGACTAGCGGGAGCCTCACTGGGGAGCTGTTTTTT CASSPTSGSLTGELFF
TRBJ2-1 NA NA TRBV6-1 TGTGCCAGCAGTGAACTCAGGGGTGCACTCAGCGATGAGCAGTTCTTC CASSELRGALSDEQFF
TRBJ1-1 NA NA TRBV28 TGTGCCAGCAGTCCCAGGGAGGAGTTCTCTGCTTTCTTT CASSPREEFSAFF